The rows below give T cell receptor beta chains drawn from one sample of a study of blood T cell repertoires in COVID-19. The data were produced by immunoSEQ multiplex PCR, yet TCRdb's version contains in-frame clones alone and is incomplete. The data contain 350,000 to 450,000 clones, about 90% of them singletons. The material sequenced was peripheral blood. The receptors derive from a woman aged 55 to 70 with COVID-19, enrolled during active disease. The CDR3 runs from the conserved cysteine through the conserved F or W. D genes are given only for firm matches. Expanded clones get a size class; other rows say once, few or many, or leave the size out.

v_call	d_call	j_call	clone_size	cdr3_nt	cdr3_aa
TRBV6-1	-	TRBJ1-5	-	TGTGCCAGCAGTGACAGTTGGGGAGCCAATCAGCCCCAGCATTTT	CASSDSWGANQPQHF
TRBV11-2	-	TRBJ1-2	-	TGTGCCAGCAGCCCGAACTTCTTCCGAGGCTACACCTTC	CASSPNFFRGYTF
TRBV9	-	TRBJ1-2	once	TGTGCCAGCGCCCCGGTTTATGGCTACACCTTC	CASAPVYGYTF
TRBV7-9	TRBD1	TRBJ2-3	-	TGTGCCAGCAGCTTAGAGAGGGTAAGACAGGGGAGTCTTACAGATACGCAGTATTTT	CASSLERVRQGSLTDTQYF
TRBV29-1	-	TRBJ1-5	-	TGCAGCGTTGTCTGGGCGACCAGGGGTCAGCCCCAGCATTTT	CSVVWATRGQPQHF
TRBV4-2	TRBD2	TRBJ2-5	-	TGTGCCAGCAGCCAAGGGGTAGCGGGGTCGAGGGAGACCCAGTACTTC	CASSQGVAGSRETQYF
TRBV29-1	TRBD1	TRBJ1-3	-	TGCGGCGCGCGGGACAGAAGCCTCGGAAACACCATATATTTT	CGARDRSLGNTIYF
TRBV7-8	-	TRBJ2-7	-	TGTGCCAGCAGCTCCCTGACAGGAGCCCCCTACGAGCAGTACTTC	CASSSLTGAPYEQYF
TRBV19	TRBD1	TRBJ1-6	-	TGTGCCAGTAGTATGGGCAGGGGGATTAATTCACCCCTCCACTTT	CASSMGRGINSPLHF
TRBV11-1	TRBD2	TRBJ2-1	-	TGTGCCAGCAGCTTGGGGCGGGGGGTAAATGAGCAGTTCTTC	CASSLGRGVNEQFF
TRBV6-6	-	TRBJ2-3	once	TGTGCCAGCAAATACGGACTGATTCACACAGATACGCAGTATTTT	CASKYGLIHTDTQYF
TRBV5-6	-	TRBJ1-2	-	TGTGCCAGCAGCGACCCGGGAAGGGCTAACTATGGCTACACCTTC	CASSDPGRANYGYTF
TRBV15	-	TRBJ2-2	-	TGTGCCACCAGCAGATTAGTGGGGGCCCTGAACACCGGGGAGCTGTTTTTT	CATSRLVGALNTGELFF
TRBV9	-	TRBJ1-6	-	TGTGCCAGCAGCCCGGGCCTAGCGGACACGAATAATTCACCCCTCCACTTT	CASSPGLADTNNSPLHF
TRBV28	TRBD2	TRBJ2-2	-	TGTGCCACCCTAGCGGGGGGCCCCCCGAACACCGGGGAGCTGTTTTTT	CATLAGGPPNTGELFF
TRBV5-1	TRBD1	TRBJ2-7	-	TGCGCCAGCAGCTTGGAGGAGGACAGGGGCTCCTACGAGCAGTACTTC	CASSLEEDRGSYEQYF
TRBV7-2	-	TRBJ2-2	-	TGTGCCAGCAGCTTAGGTCTGTACACCGGGGAGCTGTTTTTT	CASSLGLYTGELFF
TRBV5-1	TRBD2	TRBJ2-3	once	TGCGCCAGCAGCTTGGTAGCGCTCGGAAGCGGGGGAACCACAGATACGCAGTATTTT	CASSLVALGSGGTTDTQYF
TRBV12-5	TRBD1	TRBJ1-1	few	TGTGCTAGTGCCCCAGGGGGCAGAGACACTGAAGCTTTCTTT	CASAPGGRDTEAFF
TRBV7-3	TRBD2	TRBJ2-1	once	TGTGCCAGCAGCTTACCGGGGGGAAATGAGCAGTTCTTC	CASSLPGGNEQFF
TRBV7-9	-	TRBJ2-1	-	TGTGCCAGCAGCTCATCCGGGTCGACTGGCAATGAGCAGTTCTTC	CASSSSGSTGNEQFF
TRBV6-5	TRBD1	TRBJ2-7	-	TGTGCCAGCAGGAGGGGACAGGCGTCCTACGAGCAGTACTTC	CASRRGQASYEQYF
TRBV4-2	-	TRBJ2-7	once	TGTGCCAGCAGCCAAGAAGACAGACAACTCACCTACGAGCAGTACTTC	CASSQEDRQLTYEQYF
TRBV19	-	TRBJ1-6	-	TGTGCCAGTAGTCCCCTCTTTGGGGGGGATAATTCACCCCTCCACTTT	CASSPLFGGDNSPLHF
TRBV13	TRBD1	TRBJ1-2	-	TGTGCCAGCAGCTCCCAGACAGGGACGGTTGGCTACACCTTC	CASSSQTGTVGYTF
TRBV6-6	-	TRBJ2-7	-	TGTGCCAGCAGGGCGGGACAGCTGACCTCCTACGAGCAGTACTTC	CASRAGQLTSYEQYF
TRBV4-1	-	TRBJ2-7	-	TGCGCCAGCAGCCGGTTAGGACTGGCGTGGGGAGACGAGCAGTACTTC	CASSRLGLAWGDEQYF
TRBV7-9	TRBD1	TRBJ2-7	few	TGTGCCAGCAGCTTAGCGGGACAGACCTTCACCGAGCAGTACTTC	CASSLAGQTFTEQYF
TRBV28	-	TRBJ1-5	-	TGTGCCAGCAGTCCAGGGTTTCAGCCCCAGCATTTT	CASSPGFQPQHF
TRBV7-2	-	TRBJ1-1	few	TGTGCCAGCAGCTTCACAGGGCTGAACACTGAAGCTTTCTTT	CASSFTGLNTEAFF
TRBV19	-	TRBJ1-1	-	TGTGCCAGTAGTGTACGGGATAACAGGAACACTGAAGCTTTCTTT	CASSVRDNRNTEAFF
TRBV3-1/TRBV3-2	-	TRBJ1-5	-	TGTGCCAGCAGCCAACGCACCAACGGGGTTTCGCCCCAGCATTTT	CASSQRTNGVSPQHF
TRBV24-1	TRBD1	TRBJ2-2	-	TGTGCCACCAGTGATCCGTCTACAGGGGTCAACACCGGGGAGCTGTTTTTT	CATSDPSTGVNTGELFF
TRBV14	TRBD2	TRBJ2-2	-	TGTGCCAGCAGCCAACCGGGACTAGCCGGGAACACCGGGGAGCTGTTTTTT	CASSQPGLAGNTGELFF
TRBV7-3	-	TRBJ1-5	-	TGTGCCAGCAGCGCTCAGCGGGGCCAGCCCCAGCATTTT	CASSAQRGQPQHF